This TCR beta chain appears in the sequencing data of a study of blood T cell repertoires in COVID-19. Unmatched junction bases numbered 10, after V lost 5 bases and J lost 6 bases. Looked up from germline, CDR1 is MGHRA and CDR2 is YSYEKL. The CDR3 is 17 amino acids. Produced via immunoSEQ multiplex PCR; TCRdb's table is partial and in-frame only. The sample includes roughly 380,000 clones, 85% seen only once; the top ten take approximately 3.6%. The TCR was taken from a woman under 30 with acute or convalescent COVID-19. J is TRBJ2-2 and V is TRBV4-1; 12 bases match TRBD2. The sample was peripheral blood. CDR3 sequence: CASSFLRLAGESGELFF. For the CDR3, the DNA is TGCGCCAGCAGCTTCCTTAGACTAGCGGGGGAATCCGGGGAGCTGTTTTTT.